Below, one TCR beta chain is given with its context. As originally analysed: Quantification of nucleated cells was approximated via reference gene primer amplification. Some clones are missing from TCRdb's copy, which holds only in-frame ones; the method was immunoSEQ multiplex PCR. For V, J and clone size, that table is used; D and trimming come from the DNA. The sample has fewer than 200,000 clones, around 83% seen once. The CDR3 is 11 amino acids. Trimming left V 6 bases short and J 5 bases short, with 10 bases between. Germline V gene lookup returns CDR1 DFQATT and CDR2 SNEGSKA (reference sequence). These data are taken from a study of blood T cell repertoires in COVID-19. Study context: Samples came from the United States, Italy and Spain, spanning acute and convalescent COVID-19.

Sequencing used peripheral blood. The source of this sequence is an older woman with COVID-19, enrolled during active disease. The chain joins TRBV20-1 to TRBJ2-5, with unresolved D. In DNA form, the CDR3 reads TGCAGTGCGCTTTACCGGGAGACCCAGTACTTC. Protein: CSALYRETQYF.